A single sample is the source of the 14 T cell receptor beta chains below, sequenced in a study of T cells expressing NK-cell markers (dated by TCRdb to 2020 to 2022). Libraries were constructed by 5' RACE. Sequencer: Illumina HiSeq 2000. TCRdb reprocessed the reads, and each CDR3 protein sequence is entered once, without DNA. The sample table records fewer than 400,000 distinct CDR3 sequences. Approximately 12% of the sample belongs to the ten largest clones. Sequencing was carried out using blood T cells: a sorted CD56 or NKG2C T cell subset, CD4+ or CD8+ T cells, or bulk PBMC T cells (not recorded which). The receptors come from a woman aged 45-65 years in good health. Donor details come from another sample of the same person, matched by shared clones.

The chain combines TRBV15 with TRBJ2-5; TCRdb calls TRBD2, which cannot be checked without DNA. The CDR3 covers 13 residues. CDR1 and CDR2 (germline): LNHNV, YYDKDF (reference sequence). CDR3 sequence: CATSPPAQETQYF. Full variable domain (outside the CDR3, taken from reference TRBV15 and TRBJ2-5): DAMVIQNPRYQVTQFGKPVTLSCSQTLNHNVMYWYQQKSSQAPKLLFHYYDKDFNNEADTPDNFQSRRPNTSFCFLDIRSPGLGDTAMYLCATSPPAQETQYFGPGTRLLVL.

The rearrangement links TRBV20-1 to TRBJ2-5; TCRdb lists TRBD1, though no DNA is available to test this call. Germline loops: CDR1 DFQATT, CDR2 SNEGSKA (reference sequence). There are 14 residues in the CDR3. The CDR3 reads CSARSPGPEETQYF.

The chain is built from TRBV10-3 and TRBJ2-1; TCRdb designates TRBD2, a call that cannot be tested without DNA. CDR3 length: 20 residues. The V gene's germline CDR1 is ENHRY and CDR2 SYGVKD. CDR3 amino acids: CAISGPTSGSQMSSYNEQFF.

V gene TRBV7-8 combines with J gene TRBJ2-5; the D gene TCRdb calls, TRBD2, cannot be checked with no DNA. Germline V lookup: CDR1 SGHVS, CDR2 FQNEAQ. The CDR3 consists of 16 residues. The CDR3 sequence: CASSLWTSGRGETQYF.

The CDR3: CASMEQGRYNEQFF. V and J are TRBV19 and TRBJ2-1; TCRdb lists TRBD1, though no DNA is available to test this call. The CDR3 has 14 residues. Germline V gives CDR1 LNHDA, CDR2 SQIVND (reference sequence).

The rearrangement links TRBV5-1 to TRBJ2-5. CDR3 length: 16 amino acids. The V gene's germline CDR1 is SGHRS and CDR2 YFSETQ. The CDR3 sequence: CASSLVGGRYKRSQYF.

This chain joins TRBV11-1 and TRBJ2-7; no DNA is available, so the TRBD2 call from TCRdb remains unchecked. This CDR3 region has 14 residues. The germline CDR1 and CDR2 sequences are SGHAT and FQDESV (reference sequence). CDR3 in amino acids: CASSSPGLADEQYF.

The V call is TRBV5-6, the J call TRBJ2-3; the TCRdb D gene call, TRBD2, has no DNA to confirm it. The CDR3 extends over 15 amino acids. In germline, CDR1 is SGHDT, CDR2 YYEEEE. The CDR3: CASSFEGPGGDTQYF.

The chain recombines TRBV7-9 with TRBJ2-3. Germline CDR1 SEHNR, CDR2 FQNEAQ (reference sequence). The CDR3 is made up of 12 amino acids. The CDR3 protein is CASRLTTDTQYF.

The V and J genes are TRBV21-1 and TRBJ1-4; TCRdb returns TRBD1, unconfirmable since there is no DNA. TRBV21-1 is reported as a pseudogene. CDR3 length: 11 amino acids. CDR3: CARGTDEKLFF.

This chain uses TRBV20-1 with TRBJ2-3; no DNA is available, so the TRBD2 call from TCRdb remains unchecked. This CDR3 is built from 16 residues. Germline CDR1 and CDR2: DFQATT and SNEGSKA (reference sequence). The CDR3 loop reads CSARDSRGVQADTQYF.

V is TRBV29-1 and J is TRBJ2-3; TCRdb reports TRBD2, a call that lacks DNA to check it against. Germline V gives CDR1 SQVTM, CDR2 ANQGSEA. The length of the CDR3 is 14 residues. This CDR3 reads CSVANGRSTDTQYF.

The chain uses TRBV12-3 or TRBV12-4 and TRBJ2-1; TCRdb calls TRBD1, which cannot be checked without DNA. This CDR3 has 15 residues. The CDR3 here is CASRPTGVPYNEQFF.

The chain links TRBV12-3 or TRBV12-4 to TRBJ1-1; as DNA is missing, the TRBD1 call by TCRdb cannot be tested. CDR3 length: 14 residues. The CDR3 is CASSQFQGNGEAFF.